These 32 T cell receptor beta chains were all obtained from the same sample, sequenced in a study of technical replicates of blood from a few donors. Repertoires were generated with immunoSEQ multiplex PCR, while TCRdb's copy carries only in-frame clones and drops some. There are about 83,000 clones in the sample; approximately 90% occur only once, and approximately 0.25% lies in the top ten. The specimen was T cells isolated from PBMCs. These receptors came from a human donor in good health.

This chain joins TRBV5-4 and TRBJ1-1; TRBD1 agrees at 7 bases. The CDR3 extends over 17 amino acids. V dropped 4 bases and J dropped 0; count of bases not matched to a gene: 12. Germline-derived CDR1 and CDR2 are SGHNT and YYREEE (reference sequence). The CDR3 sequence is CASSQNPGQTLNTEAFF. CDR3 nucleotide sequence: TGTGCCAGCAGCCAGAATCCGGGACAGACTTTGAACACTGAAGCTTTCTTT. Complete variable domain (other parts from reference TRBV5-4 and TRBJ1-1): ETGVTQSPTHLIKTRGQQVTLRCSSQSGHNTVSWYQQALGQGPQFIFQYYREEENGRGNFPPRFSGLQFPNYSSELNVNALELDDSALYLCASSQNPGQTLNTEAFFGQGTRLTVV.

CDR3 coding DNA: TGCGCCAGCAGTGAGGTCAGGGGTCTCACATACAATGAGCAGTTCTTC. It translates to CASSEVRGLTYNEQFF. This chain links TRBV10-1 with TRBJ2-1; the D gene is possibly TRBD1 (6 bases). Germline values: CDR1 WNHNN, CDR2 SYGVQD (reference sequence). The CDR3 contains 16 residues. V was shortened by 2 bases and J by 4 bases, with 15 bases between the two germline ends.

V usage is TRBV7-9 and J usage is TRBJ2-7, with D perhaps TRBD1 (6 bases). The CDR3 covers 13 residues. Germline V gene sequence: CDR1 SEHNR, CDR2 FQNEAQ (reference sequence). V was shortened by 5 bases and J by 2 bases, with 10 bases between the two germline ends. The CDR3 region is CASSPRDTYEQYF. DNA for the CDR3: TGTGCCAGCAGCCCACGGGACACCTACGAGCAGTACTTC. The full variable domain, its missing parts supplied by reference TRBV7-9 and TRBJ2-7, is DTGVSQNPRHKITKRGQNVTFRCDPISEHNRLYWYRQTLGQGPEFLTYFQNEAQLEKSRLLSDRFSAERPKGSFSTLEIQRTEQGDSAMYLCASSPRDTYEQYFGPGTRLTVT.

This clone was detected only once. The genes are TRBV14 and TRBJ1-4; D might be TRBD1 (6 bases). Germline V lookup: CDR1 SGHDN, CDR2 FVKESK. V was pared by 4 bases and J by 5 bases, with 11 bases between. The CDR3 has 14 amino acids. The DNA of the CDR3 is TGTGCCAGCAGCCGCAGCGGGGGCAATGAAAAACTGTTTTTT. This encodes CASSRSGGNEKLFF.

The J gene is TRBJ1-2, the V gene TRBV15; D is undetermined. V lost 4 bases, J lost 8 bases, and 17 bases lay in between. Germline V gene data show CDR1 as LNHNV and CDR2 as YYDKDF (reference sequence). The CDR3 is 14 residues long. The CDR3 DNA is TGTGCCACCAGCACAAACACAGACCTGTACGGCTACACCTTC. Its translation is CATSTNTDLYGYTF.

This chain connects TRBV15 to TRBJ2-5; D is perhaps TRBD2 (5 bases). This CDR3 region has 15 residues. The germline V gene has CDR1 LNHNV and CDR2 YYDKDF (reference sequence). Trimming took off 0 bases at V and 4 bases at J, with 12 bases between the two ends. The CDR3 region has the DNA TGTGCCACCAGCAGAGATTCGGGAACCCGAGAGACCCAGTACTTC. Its translation: CATSRDSGTRETQYF.

The rearrangement links TRBV27 to TRBJ2-1; 7 bases are a match to TRBD2. V was clipped by 2 bases and J by 2 bases; unmatched bases: 9. Germline lookup yields CDR1 MNHEY and CDR2 SMNVEV (reference sequence). The CDR3 has 17 amino acids. The CDR3 DNA sequence: TGTGCCAGCAGTTTACCACCCTGGCGGGGGACCTACAATGAGCAGTTCTTC. Its protein is CASSLPPWRGTYNEQFF.

This chain joins TRBV28 and TRBJ2-7; maybe TRBD1 (6 bases). Germline CDR1 is MDHEN and CDR2 is SYDVKM. CDR3 length: 17 residues. V lost 2 bases and J lost 4, with 21 bases in between. The CDR3 DNA follows: TGTGCCAGCAGTTTAAATCCGACATCGGTAGGGGGTTACGAGCAGTACTTC. Translated, it gives CASSLNPTSVGGYEQYF.

This rearrangement joins TRBV7-8 to TRBJ1-1; D is undetermined. The CDR3 contains 13 residues. The V gene lost 2 bases and the J gene lost 3 bases, with 7 bases spanning the gap. Germline V gene data show CDR1 as SGHVS and CDR2 as FQNEAQ. DNA for the CDR3: TGTGCCAGCAGCTTAACGAGTTACACTGAAGCTTTCTTT. Encoded protein: CASSLTSYTEAFF.

The chain recombines TRBV19 with TRBJ2-7; D might be TRBD1 (7 bases). Germline values: CDR1 LNHDA, CDR2 SQIVND (reference sequence). The CDR3 has 17 residues. Trimming cost V 5 bases and J 1 base, with 21 bases left between them. This CDR3 is CASSSTGAGQSSYEQYF. As DNA, the CDR3 is TGTGCCAGTAGTTCGACCGGTGCGGGACAGTCTTCCTACGAGCAGTACTTC.

This rearrangement joins TRBV19 to TRBJ2-3; 9 bases line up with TRBD2. The CDR3 spans 14 residues. V was clipped by 7 bases and J by 8 bases; unmatched bases: 10. Germline V gene lookup returns CDR1 LNHDA and CDR2 SQIVND (reference sequence). The CDR3 nucleotides are TGTGCCAGTAAGGTTAGCGGGGGCAGGAGTACGCAGTATTTT. This encodes CASKVSGGRSTQYF.

This chain connects TRBV2 to TRBJ2-7, with D maybe TRBD2 (5 bases). The CDR3 runs to 15 residues. The V and J ends lost 8 bases and 2 bases respectively, with 19 bases between them. CDR1 and CDR2 (germline): SNHLY, FYNNEI. This CDR3 is CASGPRTRGTYEQYF. CDR3 DNA: TGTGCCAGCGGCCCGAGGACTCGAGGGACCTACGAGCAGTACTTC.

The chain links TRBV7-9 to TRBJ2-1; unclear D gene. The germline V gene encodes CDR1 SEHNR and CDR2 FQNEAQ (reference sequence). The CDR3 is 12 amino acids. Trimming pared 5 bases from V and 5 bases from J, leaving 7 bases between. CDR3 DNA sequence: TGTGCCAGCAGCCACGAGGACAATGAGCAGTTCTTC. It specifies CASSHEDNEQFF.

The rearrangement links TRBV28 to TRBJ1-4; the D gene is possibly TRBD1 (5 bases). This CDR3 comprises 17 residues. The germline gives CDR1 MDHEN, CDR2 SYDVKM. V was cut by 4 bases and J by 4 bases, with 19 bases left in between. The CDR3 reads CASSSFSGPALNEKLFF. The CDR3 nucleotides read TGTGCCAGCAGTTCCTTTTCAGGGCCAGCCCTTAATGAAAAACTGTTTTTT.

The chain links TRBV28 to TRBJ2-1; D is uncertain. V dropped 2 bases and J dropped 4 bases, with 6 bases sitting between them. Per the germline V gene, CDR1 is MDHEN and CDR2 is SYDVKM. This CDR3 has 13 residues. The CDR3 loop reads CASSLMSYNEQFF. In nucleotides, the CDR3 is TGTGCCAGCAGTTTAATGTCTTACAATGAGCAGTTCTTC.

This chain uses TRBV30 with TRBJ1-5; D is unclear. Germline V gene data show CDR1 as GTSNPN and CDR2 as SVGIG (reference sequence). Trimming pared 3 bases from V and 2 bases from J, leaving 11 bases between. This CDR3 has 14 residues. The CDR3 loop reads CAWSGGSGNQPQHF. CDR3 DNA: TGTGCCTGGAGCGGTGGTTCGGGCAATCAGCCCCAGCATTTT.

This chain connects TRBV6-5 to TRBJ1-2, with no clear D. CDR1 is MNHEY and CDR2 is SVGAGI in the germline V gene. V gave up 1 base and J gave up 2 bases, with 5 bases separating them. The CDR3 consists of 13 residues. The CDR3 reads CASSYFGNYGYTF. CDR3 DNA sequence: TGTGCCAGCAGTTACTTCGGGAACTATGGCTACACCTTC.

This clone appeared a single time. The chain joins TRBV19 to TRBJ1-2; a weak D match, TRBD1 (5 bases). V lost 3 bases to trimming and J lost 6 bases, with 14 bases between them. The CDR3 spans 14 residues. Per the germline V gene, CDR1 is LNHDA and CDR2 is SQIVND (reference sequence). The CDR3 DNA reads as TGTGCCAGTAGTATCCTGTTCAGGGAGGATGGCTACACCTTC. This sequence encodes CASSILFREDGYTF.

V usage is TRBV2 and J usage is TRBJ1-4, with a tentative D call TRBD1 (5 bases). V was shortened by 7 bases and J by 8 bases, with 17 bases between the two germline ends. The CDR3 runs to 14 residues. The germline CDR1 and CDR2 sequences are SNHLY and FYNNEI. CDR3 DNA sequence: TGTGCCAGCACGTGGCAAGGGAAGGGGGAAAAACTGTTTTTT. Translated, it gives CASTWQGKGEKLFF.

The genes are TRBV27 and TRBJ2-5; 9 positions agree with TRBD2. The CDR3 covers 16 residues. J was trimmed by 1 base and V by 3 bases; bases with no gene match: 6. Germline V CDR1 and CDR2: MNHEY, SMNVEV (reference sequence). The CDR3 reads CASSFNSGGPQETQYF. CDR3 bases: TGTGCCAGCAGTTTTAATAGCGGGGGCCCCCAAGAGACCCAGTACTTC.

Only one count was recorded for this clone. This sequence joins TRBV30 and TRBJ2-1; 10 bases agree with TRBD2. Germline assignment: CDR1 GTSNPN and CDR2 SVGIG (reference sequence). With 7 bases clipped from V and 5 bases from J, the junction kept 5 bases outside the gene matches. The CDR3 totals 13 residues. The CDR3 DNA sequence: TGTGCCTTACAGCGGGGGGGCGACAATGAGCAGTTCTTC. Translating it yields CALQRGGDNEQFF.

V is TRBV4-1 and J is TRBJ1-2, with 7 positions matching TRBD1. Germline V gene data show CDR1 as MGHRA and CDR2 as YSYEKL. J gave up 0 bases and V 0 bases, and 22 bases lay outside the gene matches. The CDR3 runs 22 residues. The CDR3, as DNA: TGCGCCAGCAGCCAAGATCGATTGGGCGTGTATCACCGGGACAGCACTAACTATGGCTACACCTTC. Its protein product is CASSQDRLGVYHRDSTNYGYTF.

This chain connects TRBV19 to TRBJ2-6, with no clear D. Per the germline V gene, CDR1 is LNHDA and CDR2 is SQIVND (reference sequence). The V end lost 7 bases, the J end lost 0 bases, and 16 bases lay between the germline ends. The length of the CDR3 is 17 residues. CDR3 protein: CASTMTFVSSGANVLTF. For the CDR3, the DNA is TGTGCCAGTACCATGACTTTTGTTAGCTCTGGGGCCAACGTCCTGACTTTC. Combining the CDR3 with reference TRBV19 and TRBJ2-6 gives the whole variable domain DGGITQSPKYLFRKEGQNVTLSCEQNLNHDAMYWYRQDPGQGLRLIYYSQIVNDFQKGDIAEGYSVSREKKESFPLTVTSAQKNPTAFYLCASTMTFVSSGANVLTFGAGSRLTVL.

This clone has a single count. V and J are TRBV4-1 and TRBJ1-3, with D unclear. V lost 1 base, J lost 2 bases, and 12 bases lay in between. CDR1 and CDR2 (germline): MGHRA, YSYEKL. CDR3 length equals 16 residues. The CDR3 here is CASSQGEVLAGNTIYF. CDR3 in DNA: TGCGCCAGCAGCCAAGGCGAAGTACTGGCTGGAAACACCATATATTTT.

The chain recombines TRBV19 with TRBJ1-1, with TRBD1 matching over 9 bases. CDR1 and CDR2 (germline): LNHDA, SQIVND (reference sequence). This CDR3 contains 17 residues. Losses at the gene ends were 6 bases for V and 4 bases for J; bases not matched to a gene: 15. The CDR3 sequence is CASRPFRQGERVTEAFF. The DNA of the CDR3 is TGTGCCAGTAGGCCCTTTAGACAGGGGGAAAGGGTCACTGAAGCTTTCTTT. Combining the CDR3 with reference TRBV19 and TRBJ1-1 gives the whole variable domain DGGITQSPKYLFRKEGQNVTLSCEQNLNHDAMYWYRQDPGQGLRLIYYSQIVNDFQKGDIAEGYSVSREKKESFPLTVTSAQKNPTAFYLCASRPFRQGERVTEAFFGQGTRLTVV.

The DNA for the CDR3 is TGTGCCTGGAGTCGCAACAGGGGTGGAACTGAAGCTTTCTTT. The encoded protein is CAWSRNRGGTEAFF. V is TRBV30 and J is TRBJ1-1, with 7 bases aligning to TRBD1. From germline, CDR1 is GTSNPN and CDR2 SVGIG (reference sequence). V lost 2 bases, J lost 5 bases, and 8 bases stayed unmatched. The CDR3 runs 14 residues.

V and J are TRBV6-4 and TRBJ2-6; 9 nucleotides match TRBD2. This CDR3 comprises 16 residues. Trimming at V came to 3 bases and at J to 0 bases, leaving 0 bases not matched to a gene. From germline, CDR1 is MRHNA and CDR2 SNTAGT. The CDR3 is CASSEREGSGANVLTF. CDR3 coding DNA: TGTGCCAGCAGTGAGCGGGAGGGCTCTGGGGCCAACGTCCTGACTTTC.

The chain recombines TRBV5-6 with TRBJ2-7; 7 nucleotides line up with TRBD1. Per the germline V gene, CDR1 is SGHDT and CDR2 is YYEEEE. J was trimmed by 0 bases and V by 6 bases; bases with no gene match: 3. This CDR3 has 13 residues. The CDR3 loop is CASTGGYSYEQYF. In DNA form, the CDR3 reads TGTGCCAGCACAGGGGGTTACTCCTACGAGCAGTACTTC.

The chain carries TRBV28 and TRBJ2-1, with 9 bases matching TRBD1. V dropped 2 bases and J dropped 0; count of bases not matched to a gene: 5. The CDR3 has 17 amino acids. Germline CDR1 is MDHEN and CDR2 is SYDVKM. The CDR3 loop is CASSLGGTGSSYNEQFF. CDR3 DNA: TGTGCCAGCAGTTTAGGGGGGACAGGGAGCTCCTACAATGAGCAGTTCTTC.

The rearrangement joins TRBV6-6 to TRBJ2-3; D might be TRBD2 (6 bases). CDR1 and CDR2 from the germline V gene are MNHNY and SVGAGI (reference sequence). Trimming pared 6 bases from V and 1 base from J, leaving 11 bases between. CDR3 length equals 14 residues. CDR3 amino acids: CASRSGSGTDTQYF. The CDR3 DNA reads TGTGCCAGCAGAAGCGGGTCGGGCACAGATACGCAGTATTTT.

This chain links TRBV7-6 with TRBJ2-1, with 12 bases aligning to TRBD2. The junction had 5 bases not matched to a gene; V was cut back by 5 bases and J by 9 bases. Germline V lookup: CDR1 SGHVS, CDR2 FNYEAQ. The CDR3 is 14 amino acids. This CDR3 reads CASSRGLAGSEQFF. CDR3 in DNA: TGTGCCAGCAGCCGGGGACTAGCGGGCTCTGAGCAGTTCTTC.

The gene calls are TRBV27 and TRBJ2-5; TRBD2 matches at 11 bases. V was pared by 6 bases and J by 5 bases, with 14 bases of the junction left unmatched. From germline, CDR1 is MNHEY and CDR2 SMNVEV (reference sequence). The CDR3 covers 17 residues. This chain's CDR3 is CASSLRGASGGKETQYF. The DNA for the CDR3 is TGTGCCAGCAGCCTCCGCGGGGCTAGCGGGGGGAAGGAGACCCAGTACTTC.